This T cell receptor beta chain was sequenced during a study of T cell responses to AZD1222 COVID-19 vaccine. Study details: Whether given at about 4 or about 12 weeks, second doses were pooled. Study results and caveats: Spike-specific TCR breadth rose after two AZD1222 doses, and depth rose as well. Unmutated variant regions are reportedly targeted by nearly half of spike-specific TCRs. Just five or six AZD1222 recipients were seropositive at baseline.

As for this clone: The antigen is unknown.

The V end was cut by 4 bases, the J end by 0 bases, with 13 bases between. There are 17 residues in the CDR3. Germline V gene lookup returns CDR1 PRHDT and CDR2 FYEKMQ (reference sequence). The repertoire was sequenced with immunoSEQ multiplex PCR; TCRdb's copy has only in-frame clones and lacks some. This table holds roughly 130,000 clones, about 86% found once. This TCR derives from an adult in good health. This rearrangement joins TRBV13 to TRBJ2-6; TRBD2 is a possible D gene (5 bases). The material sequenced was peripheral blood, taken on day 0 of AZD1222 vaccination. The CDR3 DNA follows: TGTGCCAGCAGCTCGAGTGGGAGATTCTCTGGGGCCAACGTCCTGACTTTC. It is translated as CASSSSGRFSGANVLTF.